This TCR beta chain was profiled in a study of blood T cell repertoires in COVID-19. Study-wide background: PBMCs, B-cell-depleted T cells, or T cells provided the cDNA or gDNA that made up the material.

Original processing methods: How many nucleated cells were present was estimated from reference gene primer amplification. Using immunoSEQ multiplex PCR, the repertoire was profiled, and TCRdb retains in-frame clones only, with some absent. V and J calls and clone size are copied from that table; D and trimming were computed from the DNA. There are 430,000 or so clones in the sample; roughly 88% occur only once, and approximately 1.5% lies in the top ten. Participants reported their clinical history, and cohort assignment relied on those reports. This CDR3 contains 14 residues. Between the trimmed V and J ends, which lost 0 bases and 4 bases, there was a span of 7 bases. Germline CDR1 is LNHNV and CDR2 is YYDKDF (reference sequence).

The receptor was isolated from a woman in her late teens or twenties who had been exposed to COVID-19. V gene TRBV15 combines with J gene TRBJ1-5; TRBD1 is a possible D gene (5 bases). Sequencing was carried out using PBMCs or T cells enriched from blood (not recorded which). The CDR3 nucleotides read TGTGCCACCAGCAGAGAAACAGGAAATCAGCCCCAGCATTTT. This encodes CATSRETGNQPQHF.